Listed below are T cell receptor beta chains from one sample, sequenced in a study of blood T cell repertoires in COVID-19. Data came from immunoSEQ multiplex PCR; TCRdb stores just in-frame clones and leaves some out. The sample gives around 180,000 clones, around 90% of which show up once; around 24% is in the top ten. The sequenced sample consisted of peripheral blood. The receptors derive from a man aged 60 to 69 with acute or convalescent COVID-19. Each CDR3 is given with its conserved first and last residue. D genes are given only for firm matches. Clone size is given for some rows only: seen once, a few or many times, or a class if the clone is expanded.

TRBJ1-2 | TRBD1 | TRBV29-1 | NA | CSVVGGTGEANYGYTF | TGCAGCGTTGTTGGTGGGACAGGCGAAGCTAACTATGGCTACACCTTC
TRBJ1-4 | TRBD1 | TRBV19 | once | CASREDRAEEKLFF | TGTGCCAGCAGGGAAGACAGGGCGGAGGAAAAACTGTTTTTT
TRBJ2-5 | TRBD2 | TRBV5-4 | NA | CASSLLTSGAQETQYF | TGTGCCAGCAGCTTGCTGACTAGCGGGGCTCAAGAGACCCAGTACTTC
TRBJ1-1 | TRBD1 | TRBV2 | once | CASSVTGGRGTEAFF | TGTGCCAGCTCTGTGACAGGGGGCCGGGGGACTGAAGCTTTCTTT
TRBJ1-1 | NA | TRBV12-5 | NA | CASGSGEGGAFF | TGTGCTAGTGGTTCCGGGGAGGGGGGTGCTTTCTTT
TRBJ1-2 | TRBD1 | TRBV9 | NA | CASTKNVGTDYGYTF | TGTGCCAGCACCAAGAACGTAGGGACAGACTATGGCTACACCTTC
TRBJ1-1 | TRBD1 | TRBV6-6 | NA | CASSRGQAGEAFF | TGTGCCAGCAGTCGAGGACAGGCGGGTGAAGCTTTCTTT
TRBJ2-1 | TRBD1 | TRBV30 | NA | CAWTRGGAGSYNEQFF | TGTGCCTGGACGCGAGGGGGCGCGGGCTCCTACAATGAGCAGTTCTTC
TRBJ2-5 | NA | TRBV7-9 | NA | CASEIAMGGQETQYF | TGTGCCAGCGAAATAGCGATGGGGGGACAAGAGACCCAGTACTTC
TRBJ2-7 | NA | TRBV5-4 | many | CASSLTGSYEQYF | TGTGCCAGCAGCTTGACAGGATCCTACGAGCAGTACTTC
TRBJ2-2 | TRBD1 | TRBV5-6 | NA | CASSLSPETGGRAGELFF | TGTGCCAGCAGCTTGAGTCCCGAGACAGGGGGCAGGGCCGGGGAGCTGTTTTTT
TRBJ1-2 | TRBD1 | TRBV27 | NA | CASTGTGSYGYTF | TGTGCCAGCACGGGGACAGGGAGCTATGGCTACACCTTC
TRBJ1-2 | NA | TRBV7-7 | NA | CASSLEIRDRSGYTF | TGTGCCAGCAGCTTAGAAATCCGAGACAGAAGTGGCTACACCTTC
TRBJ2-1 | TRBD2 | TRBV5-1 | NA | CASSPGLAGGNEQFF | TGCGCCAGCAGCCCCGGACTAGCGGGAGGGAATGAGCAGTTCTTC
TRBJ1-2 | NA | TRBV5-4 | NA | CASSLNLEFSYGYTF | TGTGCCAGCAGCTTGAACCTCGAATTTAGCTATGGCTACACCTTC
TRBJ1-5 | TRBD1 | TRBV19 | NA | CASSGLQGAKGPQHF | TGTGCCAGTAGTGGGTTACAGGGGGCCAAAGGGCCCCAGCATTTT
TRBJ2-1 | TRBD1 | TRBV11-3 | NA | CASSYAQGASFNNEQFF | TGTGCCAGCAGCTACGCGCAGGGGGCTAGTTTCAACAATGAGCAGTTCTTC
TRBJ1-5 | TRBD1 | TRBV5-5 | NA | CASSLTGGLNQPQHF | TGTGCCAGCAGCTTGACAGGGGGCCTGAATCAGCCCCAGCATTTT
TRBJ1-4 | NA | TRBV14 | NA | CASSQGGITSNEKLFF | TGTGCCAGCAGCCAAGGAGGTATAACTAGTAATGAAAAACTGTTTTTT
TRBJ1-2 | TRBD1 | TRBV2 | NA | CASSEDRSDGYTF | TGTGCCAGCAGTGAGGACAGGAGTGACGGCTACACCTTC
TRBJ2-5 | TRBD1 | TRBV11-2 | few | CASSSGQVLGETQYF | TGTGCCAGCAGCTCAGGACAGGTGCTTGGAGAGACCCAGTACTTC
TRBJ2-5 | NA | TRBV2 | NA | CASSDPDAEETQYF | TGTGCCAGCAGTGATCCCGACGCGGAAGAGACCCAGTACTTC
TRBJ2-2 | NA | TRBV9 | NA | CASSKQGNTGELFF | TGTGCCAGCAGCAAACAGGGAAACACCGGGGAGCTGTTTTTT
TRBJ2-3 | NA | TRBV24-1 | NA | CATSASALTDTQYF | TGTGCCACCAGTGCTAGCGCTCTCACAGATACGCAGTATTTT
TRBJ1-2 | NA | TRBV7-9 | NA | CASSAQGPYGYTF | TGTGCCAGCAGCGCACAGGGTCCCTATGGCTACACCTTC
TRBJ1-3 | NA | TRBV7-9 | many | CASSFLDSTSGNTIYF | TGTGCCAGCAGCTTCCTGGACAGCACCTCTGGAAACACCATATATTTT
TRBJ1-3 | TRBD1 | TRBV18 | once | CASSPRGQGAGGNTIYF | TGTGCCAGCTCACCGCGGGGACAGGGGGCCGGTGGAAACACCATATATTTT
TRBJ2-1 | TRBD1 | TRBV10-1 | NA | CASSDHGTGLYNEQFF | TGCGCCAGCAGTGACCACGGGACAGGCCTCTACAATGAGCAGTTCTTC
TRBJ2-4 | NA | TRBV4-3 | NA | CASSQDQGLKNIQYF | TGCGCCAGCAGCCAAGATCAGGGGCTGAAAAACATTCAGTACTTC
TRBJ1-5 | NA | TRBV6-1 | NA | CASSDVTDLANQPQHF | TGTGCCAGCAGTGATGTGACAGACCTTGCCAATCAGCCCCAGCATTTT
TRBJ1-1 | NA | TRBV5-5 | NA | CASRLGYRAGDTEAFF | TGTGCCAGCAGATTGGGCTACAGGGCCGGGGACACTGAAGCTTTCTTT
TRBJ1-6 | NA | TRBV10-3 | NA | CATSAGFDSPLHF | TGTGCCACCTCGGCGGGGTTTGATTCACCCCTCCACTTT
TRBJ2-5 | NA | TRBV3-1/TRBV3-2 | NA | CASSQDGQSKWYETQYF | TGTGCCAGCAGCCAAGATGGGCAGAGCAAGTGGTACGAGACCCAGTACTTC
TRBJ2-3 | TRBD1 | TRBV6-2/TRBV6-3 | NA | CASSSTGARTDTQYF | TGTGCCAGCAGTTCAACAGGGGCCCGCACAGATACGCAGTATTTT
TRBJ1-1 | NA | TRBV18 | NA | CASSPPVPGTEAFF | TGTGCCAGCTCACCACCAGTCCCCGGGACTGAAGCTTTCTTT
TRBJ1-3 | NA | TRBV21-1 | NA | CASTLGGCSGNTIYF | TGTGCCAGCACCCTAGGGGGTTGCTCTGGAAACACCATATATTTT
TRBJ1-2 | NA | TRBV4-3 | NA | CASSLLAGSDYGYTF | TGCGCCAGCAGCCTTTTGGCGGGCTCGGACTATGGCTACACCTTC
TRBJ2-5 | TRBD2 | TRBV10-3 | NA | CAIKGLAGGIETQYF | TGTGCCATAAAGGGACTAGCGGGAGGAATAGAGACCCAGTACTTC
TRBJ1-2 | NA | TRBV19 | NA | CASSTNQVNRYSLANYGYTF | TGTGCCAGTAGTACAAACCAGGTTAACAGATATTCCTTAGCTAACTATGGCTACACCTTC
TRBJ2-7 | NA | TRBV6-2/TRBV6-3 | NA | CASSNGLPTGYEQYF | TGTGCCAGCAGTAATGGGCTCCCGACGGGATACGAGCAGTACTTC
TRBJ1-1 | NA | TRBV7-3 | NA | CASSSQGNTEAFF | TGTGCCAGCAGCTCACAGGGCAACACTGAAGCTTTCTTT